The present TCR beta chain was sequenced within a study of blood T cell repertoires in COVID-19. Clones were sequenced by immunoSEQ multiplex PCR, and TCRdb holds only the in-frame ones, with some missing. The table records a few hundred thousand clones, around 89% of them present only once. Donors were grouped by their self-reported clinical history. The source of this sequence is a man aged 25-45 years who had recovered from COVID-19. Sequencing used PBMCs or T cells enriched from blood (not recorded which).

In nucleotides, the CDR3 is TGCAGCGTCGGACTAGCGGGGGGGGTCGGGGAGCTGTTTTTT. It yields the protein CSVGLAGGVGELFF. The chain couples TRBV29-1 to TRBJ2-2; 15 bases map to TRBD2. Germline CDR1 SQVTM, CDR2 ANQGSEA. The CDR3 totals 14 residues. The J segment lost 7 bases and the V segment lost 6 bases, leaving 3 bases of the junction unmatched.